This T cell receptor (beta chain) was recorded in a study of blood T cell repertoires in COVID-19. On the study more broadly: In each case, the material was cDNA or gDNA derived from T cells, B-cell-depleted T cells, or PBMCs.

The table came from immunoSEQ multiplex PCR; TCRdb's copy has only in-frame clones and leaves some out. The table lists about 250,000 clones, 83% of them singletons. The sample taken for sequencing was peripheral blood. This clonotype was sampled from a human donor in a cohort sampled during active COVID-19.

The CDR3, as DNA: TGCAGCGCCGACTTACTAGCTCTTGAGCAGTTCTTC. Its translation: CSADLLALEQFF. The V call is TRBV29-1, the J call TRBJ2-1, with a tentative D call TRBD2 (6 bases). This CDR3 contains 12 residues. Trimming left V 7 bases short and J 9 bases short, with 16 bases between. Germline assignment: CDR1 SQVTM and CDR2 ANQGSEA.